This T cell receptor (beta chain) was obtained from a study of OX40 agonist ivuxolimab in advanced cancers. Study summary: Ivuxolimab was administered intravenously to patients at 0.01 to 10 mg/kg every 2 weeks. Study-wide points: Which antigen the expanded peripheral T cells recognized is unknown. Certain nonresponding patients likewise had low normalized T-cell clonal expansion.

The CDR3 covers 11 residues. Germline V CDR1 and CDR2: LNHDA, SQIVND (reference sequence). For this clone: Its antigen remains unidentified. A read error may account for a junction end that differs from germline.

The protocol was immunoSEQ multiplex PCR, while the TCRdb copy is restricted to in-frame clones and leaves out a portion. The sample lists tens of thousands of clones; 75% to 95% were seen once. The chain recombines TRBV19 with TRBJ2-7; no firm D call. This receptor was taken from an adult with an advanced solid tumor such as melanoma, head and neck, liver or kidney cancer. The sample here was CD4+ or CD8+ T cells sorted from blood, taken in a trial of the OX40 agonist ivuxolimab. The CDR3 reads CASRIGTEQYF. The CDR3 nucleotides read TGTGCCAGTAGAATAGGTACAGAGCAGTACTTC. The variable domain in full, completed from reference TRBV19 and TRBJ2-7, reads DGGITQSPKYLFRKEGQNVTLSCEQNLNHDAMYWYRQDPGQGLRLIYYSQIVNDFQKGDIAEGYSVSREKKESFPLTVTSAQKNPTAFYLCASRIGTEQYFGPGTRLTVT.